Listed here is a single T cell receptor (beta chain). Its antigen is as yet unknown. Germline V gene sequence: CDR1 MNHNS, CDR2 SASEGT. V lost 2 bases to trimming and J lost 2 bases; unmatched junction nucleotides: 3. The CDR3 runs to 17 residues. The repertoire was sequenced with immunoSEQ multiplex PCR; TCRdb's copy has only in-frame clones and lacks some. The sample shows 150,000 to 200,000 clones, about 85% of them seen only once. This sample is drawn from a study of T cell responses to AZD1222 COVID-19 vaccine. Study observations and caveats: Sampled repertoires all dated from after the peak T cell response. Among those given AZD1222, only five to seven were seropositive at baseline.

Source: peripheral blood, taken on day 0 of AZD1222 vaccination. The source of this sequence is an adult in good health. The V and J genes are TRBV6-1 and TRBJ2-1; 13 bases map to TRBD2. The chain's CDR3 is CASSERGLAGAYNEQFF. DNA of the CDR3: TGTGCCAGCAGTGAAAGAGGACTAGCGGGAGCCTACAATGAGCAGTTCTTC.